This T cell receptor beta chain was identified in a study of shared clonotypes between healthy human individuals. Broader study findings: Relative to clonotypes present in all four donors, those not shared had lower generation probabilities. Genetic and exposure-history diversity was limited by the small donor number.

Healthy HIV-negative adults with no recent acute infections or vaccinations were recruited as donors. Splitting the CD4+ cells yielded a CD45RA+ naive subset and a CD45RA-negative memory subset. The ends were cut back, 3 bases at V and 4 bases at J, with 7 bases in the middle. The CDR3 length is 13 residues. CDR1 and CDR2 from the germline V gene are LNHDA and SQIVND (reference sequence). Note on this clone: Its antigen is still unknown. Other nucleotide sequences in the sample specify the same CDR3.

Clones were read by immunoSEQ multiplex PCR, and TCRdb kept only the in-frame ones, dropping some. The table shows about 1.5 million clones, with around 95% occurring only once. The J gene is TRBJ1-5, the V gene TRBV19, with D hard to call. Sequences were obtained from naive CD4+ T cells sorted from blood. The subset is: CD45RA+ positively selected. The source of this sequence is a man aged 25-45 years in good health. Here the CDR3 reads CASSIRGNQPQHF. CDR3 bases: TGTGCCAGTAGTATTCGAGGTAATCAGCCCCAGCATTTT.